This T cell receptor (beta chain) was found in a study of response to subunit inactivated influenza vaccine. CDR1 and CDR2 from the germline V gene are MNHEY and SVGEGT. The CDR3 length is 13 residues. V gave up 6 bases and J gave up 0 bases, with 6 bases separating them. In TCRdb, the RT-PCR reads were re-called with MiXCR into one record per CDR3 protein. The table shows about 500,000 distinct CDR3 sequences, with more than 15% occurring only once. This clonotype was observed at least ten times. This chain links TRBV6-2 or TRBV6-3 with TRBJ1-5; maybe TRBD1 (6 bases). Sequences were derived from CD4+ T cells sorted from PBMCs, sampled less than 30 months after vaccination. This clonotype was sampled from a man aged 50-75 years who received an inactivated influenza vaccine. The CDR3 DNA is TGTGCCAGCAGGGACAGTAGCAATCAGCCCCAGCATTTT. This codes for CASRDSSNQPQHF.